Below, 26 T cell receptor beta chains from the same sample are listed, as sequenced in a study of T cell responses to AZD1222 COVID-19 vaccine. Sequencing used immunoSEQ multiplex PCR; TCRdb keeps in-frame clones, though not all of them. The data show around 180,000 clones, 88% seen once. Sequenced here: peripheral blood, sampled on day 0 of AZD1222 vaccination. All receptors derive from an adult in good health.

V is TRBV6-5 and J is TRBJ1-2; possible D gene TRBD1, 5 bases. This CDR3 is built from 16 residues. The ends were cut back, 0 bases at V and 2 bases at J, with 13 bases in the middle. The germline V gene encodes CDR1 MNHEY and CDR2 SVGAGI. In DNA, the CDR3 is TGTGCCAGCAGTTACTCTCCAGGGAGCCCCAACTATGGCTACACCTTC. Residues: CASSYSPGSPNYGYTF.

The chain joins TRBV29-1 to TRBJ1-2; D possibly corresponds to TRBD1 (6 bases). The CDR3 loop spans 11 amino acids. Looked up from germline, CDR1 is SQVTM and CDR2 is ANQGSEA. The CDR3 nucleotides are TGCAGTAAAGGGGGGGGCTCTGGCTACACCTTC. Its translation is CSKGGGSGYTF. The variable domain in full, with the rest retrieved from reference TRBV29-1 and TRBJ1-2, is SAVISQKPSRDICQRGTSLTIQCQVDSQVTMMFWYRQQPGQSLTLIATANQGSEATYESGFVIDKFPISRPNLTFSTLTVSNMSPEDSSIYLCSKGGGSGYTFGSGTRLTVV.

With respect to this clone: This specimen includes other DNA sequences encoding the same CDR3. The rearrangement joins TRBV28 to TRBJ2-1; D not resolved. The germline CDR1 and CDR2 sequences are MDHEN and SYDVKM. Deletions cut 6 bases from V and 6 bases from J, with 3 bases between. This CDR3 region has 10 residues. Here the CDR3 reads CASSFNEQFF. CDR3 bases: TGTGCCAGCAGCTTCAATGAGCAGTTCTTC.

The chain is built from TRBV19 and TRBJ2-2, with TRBD1 matching 8 bases. V dropped 5 bases and J dropped 7; count of bases not matched to a gene: 6. CDR3 length: 14 amino acids. The germline V gene encodes CDR1 LNHDA and CDR2 SQIVND (reference sequence). CDR3: CASSLQGAGGELFF. CDR3 in DNA: TGTGCCAGTAGTCTCCAGGGGGCTGGCGGGGAGCTGTTTTTT.

The genes are TRBV2 and TRBJ2-2; 9 bases align to TRBD2. The CDR3 spans 15 residues. The V gene end was trimmed by 7 bases and the J gene end by 2 bases; junction bases not matched to a gene: 5. Germline loops: CDR1 SNHLY, CDR2 FYNNEI. CDR3 nucleotides: TGTGCCAGCACTAAGACTAGCGGCAACACCGGGGAGCTGTTTTTT. Protein product: CASTKTSGNTGELFF.

This clone was seen just once. V is TRBV15 and J is TRBJ1-3; unclear D gene. V shed 0 bases and J shed 0 bases, with 6 bases lying between them. This CDR3 contains 15 residues. From germline, CDR1 is LNHNV and CDR2 YYDKDF (reference sequence). CDR3 DNA sequence: TGTGCCACCAGCAGAGATCGGAGCTCTGGAAACACCATATATTTT. Translated, it gives CATSRDRSSGNTIYF.

The chain carries TRBV4-3 and TRBJ2-2; 11 nucleotides align to TRBD2. CDR1 is LGHNA and CDR2 is YSLEER in the germline V gene. V lost 1 base, J lost 0 bases, and 4 bases stayed unmatched. The CDR3 covers 18 residues. The CDR3, as DNA: TGCGCCAGCAGCCAAGCATTAGCGGGGGGGACGAACACCGGGGAGCTGTTTTTT. Protein sequence: CASSQALAGGTNTGELFF.

This clone was seen only a few times. The chain is built from TRBV4-2 and TRBJ1-6; the D is unclear. The CDR3 length is 15 residues. Deletions cut 0 bases from V and 9 bases from J, with 12 bases between. Germline V gene data show CDR1 as LGHNA and CDR2 as YNFKEQ. The CDR3 region is CASSQDRGSSSPLHF. CDR3 DNA: TGTGCCAGCAGCCAAGATCGGGGAAGCTCTTCACCCCTCCACTTT.

The chain links TRBV7-6 to TRBJ1-1, with 7 bases identical to TRBD1. The V gene's germline CDR1 is SGHVS and CDR2 FNYEAQ. CDR3 length: 15 amino acids. V shed 4 bases and J 2 bases; nucleotides not matched to a gene: 7. CDR3 DNA: TGTGCCAGCAGCTCGACACAGGGGCCTAACACTGAAGCTTTCTTT. Its translation is CASSSTQGPNTEAFF.

This chain joins TRBV5-6 and TRBJ2-7, with 9 bases fitting TRBD1. The CDR3 contains 15 residues. Trimming at V came to 1 base and at J to 5 bases, leaving 7 bases not matched to a gene. Germline V gene data show CDR1 as SGHDT and CDR2 as YYEEEE. The CDR3 spells CASSLNWDRVHEQYF. As DNA, the CDR3 is TGTGCCAGCAGCTTGAATTGGGACAGGGTTCACGAGCAGTACTTC.

The gene calls are TRBV5-6 and TRBJ1-1, with a tentative D call TRBD1 (6 bases). This CDR3 is 14 amino acids long. The germline V and J ends were trimmed by 1 base and 11 bases, with 18 bases remaining between them. The germline CDR1 and CDR2 sequences are SGHDT and YYEEEE. The CDR3 nucleotides read TGTGCCAGCAGCTTGACAGGGTTCCGACCTGTGGCTTTCTTT. Residues: CASSLTGFRPVAFF.

The V call is TRBV9, the J call TRBJ2-1, with a tentative D call TRBD2 (6 bases). Trimming left V 4 bases short and J 4 bases short, with 18 bases between. This CDR3 region has 16 residues. Germline CDR1 and CDR2: SGDLS and YYNGEE. The CDR3 DNA is TGTGCCAGCAGCCCCGGCAGTAGCGGTAGATACAATGAGCAGTTCTTC. It is translated as CASSPGSSGRYNEQFF.

A remark on this clone: The sample has other DNA sequences that encode this CDR3 too. The V gene is TRBV30, the J gene TRBJ1-1; no reliable D call. The V and J ends lost 3 bases and 1 base respectively, with 9 bases between them. CDR1 is GTSNPN, CDR2 SVGIG, per germline (reference sequence). The CDR3 has 13 amino acids. The chain's CDR3 is CAWSATGNTEAFF. In DNA form, the CDR3 reads TGTGCCTGGAGCGCGACGGGGAACACTGAAGCTTTCTTT.

J is TRBJ1-1 and V is TRBV30; D gene ambiguous. The CDR3 is 11 amino acids. Per the germline V gene, CDR1 is GTSNPN and CDR2 is SVGIG (reference sequence). Trimming removed 2 bases at V and 11 bases at J, with 12 bases between. Here the CDR3 DNA reads TGTGCCTGGAGTCCCGGGCCCGGGGCTTTCTTT. It is translated as CAWSPGPGAFF.

The rearrangement joins TRBV18 to TRBJ1-1; possibly TRBD1 for D (6 bases). Trimming shortened V by 6 bases and J by 3 bases, and 14 bases separated the two germline ends. This CDR3 contains 14 residues. Germline loops: CDR1 KGHSH, CDR2 LQKENI. The CDR3 sequence: CASSGQLGDTEAFF. The CDR3 nucleotides are TGTGCCAGCTCCGGACAGCTTGGGGACACTGAAGCTTTCTTT.

The chain recombines TRBV6-1 with TRBJ1-5; TRBD1 matches 8 bases. Trimming cost V 1 base and J 7 bases; bases outside gene matches: 6. There are 15 residues in the CDR3. CDR1 and CDR2 (germline): MNHNS, SASEGT. Here the CDR3 reads CASSEGSGGRQPQHF. In DNA, the CDR3 is TGTGCCAGCAGTGAAGGGTCAGGGGGCAGGCAGCCCCAGCATTTT.

The chain carries TRBV5-6 and TRBJ2-1; 15 bases match TRBD2. The CDR3 consists of 18 residues. The germline gives CDR1 SGHDT, CDR2 YYEEEE. Trimming removed 3 bases from V and 2 bases from J; junction bases left unmatched: 6. The CDR3 sequence: CASSWRGLAGGTYNEQFF. In DNA, the CDR3 is TGTGCCAGCAGCTGGCGGGGACTAGCGGGAGGTACCTACAATGAGCAGTTCTTC.

V usage is TRBV12-3 or TRBV12-4 and J usage is TRBJ1-2; D is uncertain. This CDR3 is built from 11 residues. V gave up 3 bases and J gave up 7 bases, with 6 bases separating them. The CDR3 nucleotides are TGTGCCAGCAGTTTCGAGAGTGGCTACACCTTC. Amino acids: CASSFESGYTF.

The chain has TRBV21-1 and TRBJ1-5. TRBV21-1 is flagged as a pseudogene. The CDR3 length is 13 residues. The CDR3 region has the DNA TGTGCCAGCAGCAAAGTCTGGGATCAGCCCCAGCATTTT. Translated: CASSKVWDQPQHF.

A single count supports this clone. V and J are TRBV5-1 and TRBJ2-3; the D is unclear. CDR1 is SGHRS, CDR2 YFSETQ, per germline. The CDR3 runs to 15 residues. V was shortened by 2 bases and J by 0 bases, with 10 bases between the two germline ends. The CDR3 loop reads CASSFGVSSTDTQYF. The CDR3 DNA reads as TGCGCCAGCAGCTTCGGCGTATCTAGCACAGATACGCAGTATTTT.

The gene calls are TRBV6-1 and TRBJ2-7; TRBD1 matches at 7 bases. This CDR3 spans 16 amino acids. V shed 0 bases, J shed 2 bases, and the junction held 7 bases outside the gene matches. Looked up from germline, CDR1 is MNHNS and CDR2 is SASEGT. The CDR3 is CASSEALGQGAYEQYF. DNA for the CDR3: TGTGCCAGCAGTGAAGCGTTGGGGCAGGGGGCCTACGAGCAGTACTTC.

V and J are TRBV29-1 and TRBJ2-3, with 11 bases identical to TRBD1. The ends lost 3 bases at V and 4 bases at J; junction bases unmatched: 3. The germline CDR1 and CDR2 sequences are SQVTM and ANQGSEA. The length of the CDR3 is 14 residues. CDR3 sequence: CSVDADRGPDTQYF. The CDR3 DNA reads TGCAGCGTTGACGCGGACAGGGGGCCAGATACGCAGTATTTT.

The chain combines TRBV11-1 with TRBJ2-5; 7 positions match TRBD2. J was trimmed by 5 bases and V by 1 base; bases with no gene match: 4. CDR1 SGHAT and CDR2 FQDESV come from the germline V gene (reference sequence). CDR3 length: 14 amino acids. For the CDR3, the DNA is TGTGCCAGCAGCTTAGACTCAGCGGGGGAGACCCAGTACTTC. It specifies CASSLDSAGETQYF.

The chain links TRBV19 to TRBJ1-4; 8 bases agree with TRBD1. V shed 3 bases, J shed 7 bases, and the junction held 7 bases outside the gene matches. Germline lookup yields CDR1 LNHDA and CDR2 SQIVND (reference sequence). The CDR3 contains 15 residues. The CDR3 DNA reads as TGTGCCAGTAGTATTGGACAGGGTGAGGCTGAAAAACTGTTTTTT. It yields the protein CASSIGQGEAEKLFF.

This chain connects TRBV24-1 to TRBJ1-5, with TRBD1 as a possible D gene (5 bases). The CDR3 has 15 amino acids. Germline V gene data show CDR1 as KGHDR and CDR2 as SFDVKD. Trimming took off 9 bases at V and 0 bases at J, with 14 bases between the two ends. CDR3: CATSGGGYSNQPQHF. In DNA form, the CDR3 reads TGTGCCACCTCGGGGGGGGGTTATAGCAATCAGCCCCAGCATTTT.

The chain joins TRBV11-2 to TRBJ2-7; 10 bases match TRBD2. CDR1 is SGHAT, CDR2 FQNNGV, per germline. This CDR3 comprises 16 residues. J lost 4 bases, V lost 1 base, and 7 bases had no gene match. The CDR3 is CASSLVIGAGGYEQYF. The CDR3 region has the DNA TGTGCCAGCAGCTTAGTAATCGGAGCGGGAGGGTACGAGCAGTACTTC.